This is a list of T cell receptor beta chains from one sample in a study of blood T cell repertoires in COVID-19. The method was immunoSEQ multiplex PCR; TCRdb's version includes in-frame clones alone and lacks a portion of them. The repertoire includes 350,000 to 450,000 clones, 80% to 90% of them detected once, and about 2.3% sits in the top ten. Material for sequencing was peripheral blood. The receptors were sampled from a woman between 55 and 75 years old with COVID-19, enrolled during active disease. CDR3s include the opening cysteine and the closing phenylalanine or tryptophan. The order of the fields is J gene, V gene, D gene, clone size, CDR3 protein, CDR3 DNA. A D gene is named only where the DNA matches it firmly. Clone size appears in some rows only: once, few, many, or a class for an expanded clone.

J: TRBJ2-3
V: TRBV6-5
D: .
size: .
CDR3: CASARGLITDTQYF
DNA: TGTGCCTCCGCCAGGGGCCTCATCACAGATACGCAGTATTTT

J: TRBJ2-3
V: TRBV27
D: TRBD2
size: .
CDR3: CASSPRAGGSTDTQYF
DNA: TGTGCCAGCAGTCCACGAGCGGGGGGTAGCACAGATACGCAGTATTTT

J: TRBJ1-5
V: TRBV11-2
D: .
size: once
CDR3: CASSLSRGGGNQPQHF
DNA: TGTGCCAGCAGCTTAAGCAGGGGAGGGGGCAATCAGCCCCAGCATTTT

J: TRBJ1-2
V: TRBV19
D: TRBD1
size: .
CDR3: CASSPGGGAGGYTF
DNA: TGTGCCAGCTCCCCCGGAGGGGGCGCGGGCGGCTACACCTTC

J: TRBJ1-2
V: TRBV5-5
D: .
size: .
CDR3: CASAERAANYGYTF
DNA: TGTGCCAGCGCAGAGAGGGCGGCTAACTATGGCTACACCTTC

J: TRBJ1-5
V: TRBV13
D: .
size: .
CDR3: CASSSGGDGNQPQHF
DNA: TGTGCCAGCAGCTCCGGAGGGGACGGTAATCAGCCCCAGCATTTT

J: TRBJ2-7
V: TRBV6-5
D: TRBD1
size: few
CDR3: CASGPHRDRDREQYF
DNA: TGTGCCAGCGGGCCGCACCGGGACAGGGACCGCGAGCAGTACTTC

J: TRBJ2-7
V: TRBV9
D: TRBD2
size: .
CDR3: CASSPQRGAREQYF
DNA: TGTGCCAGCAGCCCCCAGCGGGGGGCACGGGAGCAGTACTTC

J: TRBJ1-1
V: TRBV7-3
D: .
size: few
CDR3: CASSLARNTEAFF
DNA: TGTGCCAGCAGCTTAGCTAGGAACACTGAAGCTTTCTTT

J: TRBJ2-6
V: TRBV19
D: TRBD2
size: .
CDR3: CASSRIGGYGANVLTF
DNA: TGTGCCAGTAGTCGTATCGGGGGGTATGGGGCCAACGTCCTGACTTTC

J: TRBJ1-1
V: TRBV27
D: TRBD1
size: .
CDR3: CAIVDRASTEAFF
DNA: TGTGCCATTGTGGACAGGGCATCCACTGAAGCTTTCTTT

J: TRBJ1-2
V: TRBV2
D: TRBD1
size: .
CDR3: CASTGQGNYGYTF
DNA: TGTGCCAGCACCGGACAGGGTAACTATGGCTACACCTTC

J: TRBJ2-4
V: TRBV3-1/TRBV3-2
D: TRBD1
size: .
CDR3: CASSRGQGQNIQYF
DNA: TGTGCCAGCAGCCGGGGACAGGGGCAAAACATTCAGTACTTC

J: TRBJ2-7
V: TRBV2
D: TRBD2
size: .
CDR3: CASRRLAGGYEQYF
DNA: TGTGCCAGCAGGCGACTAGCGGGGGGGTACGAGCAGTACTTC

J: TRBJ1-2
V: TRBV27
D: .
size: once
CDR3: CASSPGFSYGYTF
DNA: TGTGCCAGCAGCCCAGGGTTTTCCTATGGCTACACCTTC

J: TRBJ2-5
V: TRBV6-5
D: TRBD1
size: .
CDR3: CASRTGGLETQYF
DNA: TGTGCCAGCAGGACAGGGGGTCTAGAGACCCAGTACTTC

J: TRBJ1-2
V: TRBV2
D: TRBD1
size: .
CDR3: CASSPGQGVYGYTF
DNA: TGTGCCAGCAGTCCGGGACAGGGGGTTTATGGCTACACCTTC

J: TRBJ2-2
V: TRBV28
D: .
size: .
CDR3: CASSRSAQGIPGELFF
DNA: TGTGCCAGCAGTAGAAGCGCGCAGGGGATTCCCGGGGAGCTGTTTTTT

J: TRBJ2-7
V: TRBV11-3
D: .
size: once
CDR3: CASRPRRLSYEQYF
DNA: TGTGCCAGCAGGCCCCGGAGGCTCTCCTACGAGCAGTACTTC

J: TRBJ2-5
V: TRBV7-9
D: .
size: .
CDR3: CASSSTEETQYF
DNA: TGTGCCAGCAGCTCGACAGAGGAGACCCAGTACTTC

J: TRBJ2-5
V: TRBV9
D: .
size: .
CDR3: CASSVGGDSQETQYF
DNA: TGTGCCAGCAGCGTAGGAGGCGACAGTCAAGAGACCCAGTACTTC

J: TRBJ1-6
V: TRBV11-2
D: .
size: .
CDR3: CASSLVQGSSPLHF
DNA: TGTGCCAGCAGCTTAGTCCAGGGTTCTTCACCCCTCCACTTT

J: TRBJ2-7
V: TRBV6-5
D: .
size: once
CDR3: CASSLVSVRTSYEQYF
DNA: TGTGCCAGCAGTTTAGTCAGCGTACGGACATCCTACGAGCAGTACTTC

J: TRBJ2-1
V: TRBV5-4
D: TRBD2
size: .
CDR3: CASSVSGGASYNEQFF
DNA: TGTGCCAGCAGCGTTAGCGGGGGGGCTTCCTACAATGAGCAGTTCTTC

J: TRBJ2-5
V: TRBV3-1/TRBV3-2
D: TRBD2
size: .
CDR3: CASSLSGGQETQYF
DNA: TGTGCCAGCAGCCTAAGCGGGGGCCAAGAGACCCAGTACTTC

J: TRBJ2-1
V: TRBV7-8
D: TRBD2
size: .
CDR3: CASRLTSGGSNEQFF
DNA: TGTGCCAGCAGATTGACTAGCGGGGGCAGTAATGAGCAGTTCTTC

J: TRBJ1-6
V: TRBV2
D: .
size: .
CDR3: CASSETIEESSYNSPLHF
DNA: TGTGCCAGCAGTGAGACTATCGAGGAAAGCTCCTATAATTCACCCCTCCACTTT

J: TRBJ1-1
V: TRBV28
D: .
size: .
CDR3: CASSLLRRTEAFF
DNA: TGTGCCAGCAGTTTACTGAGGCGGACTGAAGCTTTCTTT